This T cell receptor (beta chain) originates from a study of PD-L1 blockade in urothelial cancer. Study context: Patients had received 0 to 3 prior chemotherapy regimens.

The length of the CDR3 is 13 residues. The germline V gene has CDR1 GTSNPN and CDR2 SVGIG (reference sequence). V was cut by 6 bases and J by 2 bases, with 13 bases left in between. Clones were read by immunoSEQ multiplex PCR, and TCRdb kept only the in-frame ones, dropping some. The table has 70,000 or so clones, 85% to 90% seen once. The chain recombines TRBV30 with TRBJ1-2, with a weak D call TRBD1 (6 bases). This clonotype was sampled from a man aged 55 to 69 with urothelial cancer. Sequenced here: PBMCs, sampled around atezolizumab (anti-PD-L1) treatment. As DNA, the CDR3 is TGTGCCTGTGGAGGCAGGGGAAACTATGGCTACACCTTC. Its protein product is CACGGRGNYGYTF.